This TCR beta chain was recorded in a study of cytomegalovirus exposure and HLA in healthy donors. General study points: For cytomegalovirus status, the classifier reportedly gave diagnoses with high specificity and sensitivity.

The CDR3 runs to 18 residues. CDR1 and CDR2 from the germline V gene are ENHRY and SYGVKD. V dropped 3 bases and J dropped 4; count of bases not matched to a gene: 16. On this clone: Its antigen is still unknown.

The PCR used 60 Vbeta and 13 Jbeta primers. Clones were read by immunoSEQ multiplex PCR, and TCRdb kept only the in-frame ones, dropping some. The data hold 150,000 to 200,000 clones, with roughly 68% observed a single time. The receptor comes from a woman between 25 and 40 years old in good health and CMV-seronegative. The specimen sequenced was PBMCs. The rearrangement joins TRBV10-3 to TRBJ1-2, with 8 positions matching TRBD1. The DNA of the CDR3 is TGTGCCATCAGTGAAATCGGAACCATGGACAGGGTTAGCTATGGCTACACCTTC. Translating gives CAISEIGTMDRVSYGYTF.